The T cell receptor beta chain under discussion was sequenced for a study of blood T cell repertoires in COVID-19. In the study overall: Recovered status applied to Cohort 3 donors who had two consecutive negative PCRs. It also applied to those with clearance or with symptom resolution.

Participants, about 18 to 89 years old, spanned fewer than 25 US areas. Measured with immunoSEQ multiplex PCR; TCRdb has only the in-frame clones, and not every one. This table holds 250,000 to 300,000 clones, around nine tenths found once. The table lists this clone with a few counts. Other DNA sequences in the sample encode the same CDR3. Trimming cost V 0 bases and J 5 bases, with 5 bases left between them. Germline V gene data show CDR1 as LGHDT and CDR2 as YNNKEL (reference sequence). The CDR3 sequence is 13 residues long. The gene calls are TRBV3-1 (or the pseudogene TRBV3-2) and TRBJ1-5; no clear D gene. This sequence originates from a woman in her sixties in a cohort exposed to, infected with or recovered from COVID-19 (not recorded which). Sequenced material: PBMCs or T cells enriched from blood (not recorded which). The CDR3 spells CASSQDRDQPQHF. The CDR3 bases are TGTGCCAGCAGCCAAGATCGGGATCAGCCCCAGCATTTT.